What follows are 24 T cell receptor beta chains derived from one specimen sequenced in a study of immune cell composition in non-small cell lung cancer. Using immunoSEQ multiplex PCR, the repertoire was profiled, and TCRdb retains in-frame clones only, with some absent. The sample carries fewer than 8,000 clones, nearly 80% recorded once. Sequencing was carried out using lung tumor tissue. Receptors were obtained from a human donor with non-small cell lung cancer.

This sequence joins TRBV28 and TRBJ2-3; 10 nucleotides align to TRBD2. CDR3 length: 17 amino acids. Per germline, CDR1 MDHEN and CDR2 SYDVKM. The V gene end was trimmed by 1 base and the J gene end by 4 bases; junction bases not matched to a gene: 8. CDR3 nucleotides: TGTGCCAGCAGTTTATTAGCGGGAGGTGCCGGGGCAGATACGCAGTATTTT. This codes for CASSLLAGGAGADTQYF. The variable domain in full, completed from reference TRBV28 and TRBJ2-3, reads DVKVTQSSRYLVKRTGEKVFLECVQDMDHENMFWYRQDPGLGLRLIYFSYDVKMKEKGDIPEGYSVSREKKERFSLILESASTNQTSMYLCASSLLAGGAGADTQYFGPGTRLTVL.

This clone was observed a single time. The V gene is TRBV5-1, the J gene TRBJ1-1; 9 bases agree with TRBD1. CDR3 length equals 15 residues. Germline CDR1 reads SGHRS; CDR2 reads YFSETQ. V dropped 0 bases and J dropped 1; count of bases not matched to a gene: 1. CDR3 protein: CASSLGDRANTEAFF. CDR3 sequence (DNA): TGCGCCAGCAGCTTGGGGGACAGGGCGAACACTGAAGCTTTCTTT.

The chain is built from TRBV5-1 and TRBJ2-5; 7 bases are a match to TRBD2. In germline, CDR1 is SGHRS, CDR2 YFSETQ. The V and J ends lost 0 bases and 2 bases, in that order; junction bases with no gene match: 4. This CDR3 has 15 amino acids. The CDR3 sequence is CASSLALAEQETQYF. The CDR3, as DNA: TGCGCCAGCAGCTTGGCTCTAGCGGAACAAGAGACCCAGTACTTC.

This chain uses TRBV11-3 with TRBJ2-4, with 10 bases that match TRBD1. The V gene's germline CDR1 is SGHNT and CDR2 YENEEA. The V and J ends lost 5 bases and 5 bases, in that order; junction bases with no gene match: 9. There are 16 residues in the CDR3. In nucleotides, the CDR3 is TGTGCCAGCAGCGGGACAGGGGATGGACTACAAAACATTCAGTACTTC. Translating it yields CASSGTGDGLQNIQYF.

The CDR3 region has the DNA TGTGCCACCAGCAGAGACATAGGGGGATACGAGCAGTACTTC. This gives the protein CATSRDIGGYEQYF. This chain links TRBV15 with TRBJ2-7, with D possibly matching TRBD1 (6 bases). Germline V lookup: CDR1 LNHNV, CDR2 YYDKDF (reference sequence). V was clipped by 0 bases and J by 4 bases, with 10 bases between them. The CDR3 length is 14 residues.

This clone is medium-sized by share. The CDR3 sequence: CASSRQGLAGDNEQFF. The DNA of the CDR3 is TGCGCCAGCAGCCGCCAAGGACTAGCGGGAGATAATGAGCAGTTCTTC. The chain links TRBV4-1 to TRBJ2-1; 13 positions agree with TRBD2. In germline, CDR1 is MGHRA, CDR2 YSYEKL. CDR3 length equals 16 residues. V gave up 4 bases and J gave up 7 bases; unmatched junction bases: 7.

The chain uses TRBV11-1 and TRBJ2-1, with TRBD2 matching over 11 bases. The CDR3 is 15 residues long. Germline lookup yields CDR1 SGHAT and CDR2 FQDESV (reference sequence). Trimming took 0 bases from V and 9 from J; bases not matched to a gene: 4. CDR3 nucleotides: TGTGCCAGCAGCTTAGCTAGCGGGGGGGCCGTTGAGCAGTTCTTC. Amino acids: CASSLASGGAVEQFF.

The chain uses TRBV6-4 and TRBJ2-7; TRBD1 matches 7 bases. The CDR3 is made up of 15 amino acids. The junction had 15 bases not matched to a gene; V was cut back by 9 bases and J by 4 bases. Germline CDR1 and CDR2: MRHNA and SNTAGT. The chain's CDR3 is CASYIRGTSSYEQYF. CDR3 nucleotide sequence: TGTGCCAGTTATATCAGGGGGACCAGCTCTTACGAGCAGTACTTC.

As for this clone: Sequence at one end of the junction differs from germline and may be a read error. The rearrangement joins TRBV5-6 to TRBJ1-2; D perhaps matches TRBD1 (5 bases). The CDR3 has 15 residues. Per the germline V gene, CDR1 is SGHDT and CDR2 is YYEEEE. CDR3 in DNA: TGTGCCAGCAGCAATACAGGTGCCTCCCCTTATGTCTACACCTTC. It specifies CASSNTGASPYVYTF.

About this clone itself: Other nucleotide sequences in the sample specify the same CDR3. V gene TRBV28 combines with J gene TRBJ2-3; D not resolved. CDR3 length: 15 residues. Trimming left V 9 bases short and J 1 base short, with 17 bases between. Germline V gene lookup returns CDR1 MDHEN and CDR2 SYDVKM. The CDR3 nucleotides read TGTGCCAGTAGTGAGCCGGGTTCTGGCACAGATACGCAGTATTTT. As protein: CASSEPGSGTDTQYF. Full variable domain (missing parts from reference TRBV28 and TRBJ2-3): DVKVTQSSRYLVKRTGEKVFLECVQDMDHENMFWYRQDPGLGLRLIYFSYDVKMKEKGDIPEGYSVSREKKERFSLILESASTNQTSMYLCASSEPGSGTDTQYFGPGTRLTVL.

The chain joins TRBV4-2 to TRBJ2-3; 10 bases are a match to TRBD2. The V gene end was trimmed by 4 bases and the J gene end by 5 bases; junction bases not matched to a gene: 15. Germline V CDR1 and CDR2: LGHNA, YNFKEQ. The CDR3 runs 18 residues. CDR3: CASSPSGGARLGGDTQYF. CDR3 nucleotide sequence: TGTGCCAGCAGCCCGAGCGGGGGGGCCCGTTTAGGGGGAGATACGCAGTATTTT.

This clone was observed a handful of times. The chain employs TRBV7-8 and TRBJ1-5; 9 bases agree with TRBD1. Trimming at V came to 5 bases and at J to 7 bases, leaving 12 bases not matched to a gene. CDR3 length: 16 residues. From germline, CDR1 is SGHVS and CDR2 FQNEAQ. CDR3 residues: CASSPTSGTGHQPQHF. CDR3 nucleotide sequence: TGTGCCAGCAGCCCAACATCCGGGACAGGGCACCAGCCCCAGCATTTT.

In nucleotides, the CDR3 is TGTGCCAGCAGCTTGGGTAGCCGCCAGCTTAGTAGCGTAGATACGCAGTATTTT. The encoded protein is CASSLGSRQLSSVDTQYF. The V call is TRBV7-8, the J call TRBJ2-3; a weak D match, TRBD2 (5 bases). V shed 3 bases and J shed 5 bases, with 24 bases lying between them. The germline V gene encodes CDR1 SGHVS and CDR2 FQNEAQ. The CDR3 runs to 18 residues.

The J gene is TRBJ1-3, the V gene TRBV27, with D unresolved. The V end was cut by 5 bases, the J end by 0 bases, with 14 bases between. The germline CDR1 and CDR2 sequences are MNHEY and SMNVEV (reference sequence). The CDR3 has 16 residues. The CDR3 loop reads CASSPYGLLSGNTIYF. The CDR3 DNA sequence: TGTGCCAGCAGTCCATACGGACTCCTCTCTGGAAACACCATATATTTT.

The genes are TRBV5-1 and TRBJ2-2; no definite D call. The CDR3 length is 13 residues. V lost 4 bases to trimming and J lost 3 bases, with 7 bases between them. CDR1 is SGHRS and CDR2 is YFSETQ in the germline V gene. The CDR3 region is CASSPRDTGELFF. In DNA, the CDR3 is TGCGCCAGCAGCCCCCGGGACACCGGGGAGCTGTTTTTT.

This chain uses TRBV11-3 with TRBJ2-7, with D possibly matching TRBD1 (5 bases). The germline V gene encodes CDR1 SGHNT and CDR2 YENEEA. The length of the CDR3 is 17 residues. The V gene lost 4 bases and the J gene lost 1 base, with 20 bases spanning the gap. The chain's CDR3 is CASSSGLGDRGSYEQYF. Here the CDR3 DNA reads TGTGCCAGCAGCTCCGGATTGGGCGACAGAGGATCCTACGAGCAGTACTTC.

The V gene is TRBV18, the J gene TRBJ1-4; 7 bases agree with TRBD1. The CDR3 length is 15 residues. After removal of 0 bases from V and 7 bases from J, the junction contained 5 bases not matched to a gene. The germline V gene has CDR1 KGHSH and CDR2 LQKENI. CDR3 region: CASSPPAGGSEKLFF. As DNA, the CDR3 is TGTGCCAGCTCACCACCGGCAGGGGGAAGTGAAAAACTGTTTTTT.

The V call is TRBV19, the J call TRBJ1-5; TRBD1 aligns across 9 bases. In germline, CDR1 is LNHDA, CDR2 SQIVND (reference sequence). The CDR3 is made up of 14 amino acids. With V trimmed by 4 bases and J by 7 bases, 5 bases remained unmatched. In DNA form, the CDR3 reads TGTGCCAGTAGTACCACAGGGGGCGGGCAGCCCCAGCATTTT. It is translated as CASSTTGGGQPQHF. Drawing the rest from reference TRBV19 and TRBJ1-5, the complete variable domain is DGGITQSPKYLFRKEGQNVTLSCEQNLNHDAMYWYRQDPGQGLRLIYYSQIVNDFQKGDIAEGYSVSREKKESFPLTVTSAQKNPTAFYLCASSTTGGGQPQHFGDGTRLSIL.

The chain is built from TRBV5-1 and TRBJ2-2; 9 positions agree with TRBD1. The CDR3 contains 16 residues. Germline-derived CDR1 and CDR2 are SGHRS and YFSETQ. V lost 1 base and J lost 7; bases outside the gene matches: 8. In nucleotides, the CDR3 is TGCGCCAGCAGCTTGAGGGTACAGGGGGCAGTCGGGGAGCTGTTTTTT. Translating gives CASSLRVQGAVGELFF.

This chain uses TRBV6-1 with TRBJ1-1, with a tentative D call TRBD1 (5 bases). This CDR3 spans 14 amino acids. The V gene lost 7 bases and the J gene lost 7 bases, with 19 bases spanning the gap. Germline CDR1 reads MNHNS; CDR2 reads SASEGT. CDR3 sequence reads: CASNVGGTVYEAFF. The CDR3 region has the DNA TGTGCCAGCAATGTGGGGGGGACGGTATATGAAGCTTTCTTT.

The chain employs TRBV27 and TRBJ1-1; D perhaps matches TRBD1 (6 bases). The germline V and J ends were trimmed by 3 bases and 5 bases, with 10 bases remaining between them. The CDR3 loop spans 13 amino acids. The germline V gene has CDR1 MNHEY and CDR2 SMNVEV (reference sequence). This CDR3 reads CASSLGAGTEAFF. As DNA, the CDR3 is TGTGCCAGCAGTTTGGGGGCCGGGACTGAAGCTTTCTTT.

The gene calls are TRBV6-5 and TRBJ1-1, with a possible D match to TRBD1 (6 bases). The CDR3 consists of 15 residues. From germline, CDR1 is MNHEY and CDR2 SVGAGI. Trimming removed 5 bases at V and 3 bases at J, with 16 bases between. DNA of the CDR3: TGTGCCAGCAGTCGAAAACCTACAGGGTACACTGAAGCTTTCTTT. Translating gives CASSRKPTGYTEAFF.

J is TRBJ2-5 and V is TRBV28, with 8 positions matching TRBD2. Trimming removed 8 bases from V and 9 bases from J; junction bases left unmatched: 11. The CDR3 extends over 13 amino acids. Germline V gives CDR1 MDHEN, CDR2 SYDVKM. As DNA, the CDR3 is TGTGCCAGCCTCAACGGGAGGGCCGGGGCCCAGTACTTC. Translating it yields CASLNGRAGAQYF.

The CDR3 loop is CASSPSSGANVLTF. CDR3 bases: TGTGCCAGCAGCCCTTCCTCCGGGGCCAACGTCCTGACTTTC. The chain has TRBV9 and TRBJ2-6; D is undetermined. Germline CDR1 SGDLS, CDR2 YYNGEE. Trimming shortened V by 4 bases and J by 4 bases, and 9 bases separated the two germline ends. The length of the CDR3 is 14 residues. The full variable domain, in which reference TRBV9 and TRBJ2-6 provide the parts outside the CDR3, is DSGVTQTPKHLITATGQRVTLRCSPRSGDLSVYWYQQSLDQGLQFLIQYYNGEERAKGNILERFSAQQFPDLHSELNLSSLELGDSALYFCASSPSSGANVLTFGAGSRLTVL.